This TCR beta chain was captured in a study of cytotoxic CD8 clonotypes in ibrutinib-treated CLL. A note on this clone: What it binds is not known.

The CDR3 runs 14 residues. Germline V CDR1 and CDR2: SGHRS, YFSETQ. Between the trimmed V and J ends, which lost 4 bases and 1 base, there was a span of 11 bases. The study's findings and limits: Clonality went higher at ibrutinib response and then dropped back toward baseline at progression.

The targeted sequencing depth was 1 in 200,000 to 1 in 1 million T cells. Measured with immunoSEQ multiplex PCR; TCRdb has only the in-frame clones, and not every one. Here the sample spans approximately 300,000 clones, around four fifths being singletons. The clonotype was recovered from a human donor with chronic lymphocytic leukemia. This sample comprised PBMCs, obtained before ibrutinib treatment. The chain employs TRBV5-1 and TRBJ2-5, with D perhaps TRBD2 (5 bases). The CDR3 DNA reads TGCGCCAGCAGCATCGCGGGCCGCCAAGAGACCCAGTACTTC. It is translated as CASSIAGRQETQYF.